Following are 6 T cell receptor beta chains from one sample sequenced in a study of CD8 T cells in Susac syndrome. cDNA came from around 0.5 to 1 ug RNA primed by random hexamers. MiXCR, run by TCRdb on the immunoSEQ multiplex PCR reads, gives a single entry per CDR3 protein. The sample lists approximately 90,000 distinct CDR3 sequences, over 85% occurring once. Input material: CD8+ T cells from PBMCs. These receptor sequences come from a human donor in good health.

J is TRBJ1-1 and V is TRBV5-1, with 10 nucleotides matching TRBD1. V lost 3 bases and J lost 8; bases outside the gene matches: 1. Per germline, CDR1 SGHRS and CDR2 YFSETQ. CDR3 size: 12 residues. CDR3 DNA sequence: TGCGCCAGCAGCTGGACAGGGGGAGAAGCTTTCTTT. It translates to CASSWTGGEAFF.

The chain couples TRBV7-9 to TRBJ1-1; perhaps TRBD1 as D (5 bases). Germline CDR1 SEHNR, CDR2 FQNEAQ (reference sequence). The CDR3 is made up of 12 amino acids. V lost 5 bases and J 7 bases, leaving 11 bases between the germline ends. Written as DNA, the CDR3 is TGTGCCAGCAGCCTTGGGACGGGTGAAGCTTTCTTT. This gives the protein CASSLGTGEAFF.

The chain recombines TRBV3-1 with TRBJ2-7; D gene ambiguous. Germline V CDR1 and CDR2: LGHDT, YNNKEL (reference sequence). CDR3 length: 15 residues. V was clipped by 0 bases and J by 2 bases, with 11 bases between them. In nucleotides, the CDR3 is TGTGCCAGCAGCCAAGATGTCGGCGGTGCCTACGAGCAGTACTTC. Its translation: CASSQDVGGAYEQYF.

This rearrangement joins TRBV6-1 to TRBJ2-7; the match to TRBD2 covers 10 bases. Unmatched junction bases numbered 2, after V lost 1 base and J lost 2 bases. The CDR3 runs 15 residues. Per germline, CDR1 MNHNS and CDR2 SASEGT. In DNA form, the CDR3 reads TGTGCCAGCAGTGAAGACCTAGCGGGGGCCTACGAGCAGTACTTC. Translating it yields CASSEDLAGAYEQYF.

The J gene is TRBJ1-6, the V gene TRBV3-1, with TRBD1 matching over 7 bases. CDR1 LGHDT and CDR2 YNNKEL come from the germline V gene (reference sequence). The CDR3 loop spans 17 amino acids. J gave up 9 bases and V 0 bases, and 11 bases lay outside the gene matches. Written as DNA, the CDR3 is TGTGCCAGCAGCCAAGAATTGCCAGGGGGTTTCGGTTCACCCCTCCACTTT. Amino acids: CASSQELPGGFGSPLHF.

This clonotype was recorded only once. The gene calls are TRBV25-1 and TRBJ1-1; D is unresolved. Trimming shortened V by 3 bases and J by 0 bases, and 11 bases separated the two germline ends. The CDR3 has 15 amino acids. In germline, CDR1 is MGHDK, CDR2 SYGVNS. The CDR3 DNA reads as TGTGCCAGCAGTGATCTTCCGGGCCTGAACACTGAAGCTTTCTTT. Protein sequence: CASSDLPGLNTEAFF.